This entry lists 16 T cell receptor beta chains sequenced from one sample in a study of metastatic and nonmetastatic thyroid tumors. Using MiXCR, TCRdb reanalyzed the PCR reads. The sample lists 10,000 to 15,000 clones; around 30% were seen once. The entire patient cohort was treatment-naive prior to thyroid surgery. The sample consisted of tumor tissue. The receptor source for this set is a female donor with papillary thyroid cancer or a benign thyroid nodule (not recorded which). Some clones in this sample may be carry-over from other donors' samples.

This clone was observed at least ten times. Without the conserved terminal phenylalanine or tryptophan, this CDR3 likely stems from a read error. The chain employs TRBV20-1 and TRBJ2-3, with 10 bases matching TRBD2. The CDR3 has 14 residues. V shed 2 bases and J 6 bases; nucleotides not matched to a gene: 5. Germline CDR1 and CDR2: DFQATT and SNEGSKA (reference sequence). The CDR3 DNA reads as TGCAGTGCTAGACGTAGCGGGGGGATGGATACGCAGTATCTT. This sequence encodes CSARRSGGMDTQYL.

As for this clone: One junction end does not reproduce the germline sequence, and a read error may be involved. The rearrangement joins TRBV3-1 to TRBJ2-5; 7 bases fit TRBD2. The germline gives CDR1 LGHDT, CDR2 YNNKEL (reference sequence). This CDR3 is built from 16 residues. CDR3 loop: CASSRKRAGEQETEYF. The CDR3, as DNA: TGTGCCAGCAGCCGGAAAAGGGCGGGGGAACAAGAGACCGAGTACTTC.

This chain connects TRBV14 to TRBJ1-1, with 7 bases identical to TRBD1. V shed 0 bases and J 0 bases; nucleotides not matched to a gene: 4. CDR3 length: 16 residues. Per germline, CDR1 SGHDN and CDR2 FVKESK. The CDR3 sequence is CASSQDLGQMNTEAFF. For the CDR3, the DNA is TGTGCCAGCAGCCAAGATTTGGGACAGATGAACACTGAAGCTTTCTTT.

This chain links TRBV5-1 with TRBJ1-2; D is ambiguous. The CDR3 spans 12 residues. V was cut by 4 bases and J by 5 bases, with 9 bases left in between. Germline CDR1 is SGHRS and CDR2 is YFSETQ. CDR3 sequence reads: CASSLGAYGYTF. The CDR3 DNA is TGCGCCAGCAGCCTGGGAGCATATGGCTACACCTTC.

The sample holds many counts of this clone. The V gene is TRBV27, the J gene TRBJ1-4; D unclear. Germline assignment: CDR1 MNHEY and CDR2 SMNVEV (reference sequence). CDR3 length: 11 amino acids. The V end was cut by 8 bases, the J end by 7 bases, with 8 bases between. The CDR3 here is CASGSAEKLFF. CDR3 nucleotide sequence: TGTGCCAGCGGGTCGGCTGAAAAACTGTTTTTT.

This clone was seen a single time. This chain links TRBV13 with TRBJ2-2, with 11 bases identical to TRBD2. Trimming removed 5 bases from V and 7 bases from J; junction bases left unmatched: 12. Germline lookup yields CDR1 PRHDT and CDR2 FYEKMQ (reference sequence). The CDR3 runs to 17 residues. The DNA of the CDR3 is TGTGCCAGCAGCCGAATAGCGGGAGGGTCATGGATCGGGGAGCTGTTTTTT. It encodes CASSRIAGGSWIGELFF.

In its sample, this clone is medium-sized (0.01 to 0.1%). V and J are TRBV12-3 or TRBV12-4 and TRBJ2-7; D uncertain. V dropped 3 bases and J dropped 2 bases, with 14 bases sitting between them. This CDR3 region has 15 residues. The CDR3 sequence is CASSFLGTSPYEQYF. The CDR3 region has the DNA TGTGCCAGCAGTTTTTTAGGAACATCTCCCTACGAGCAGTACTTC.

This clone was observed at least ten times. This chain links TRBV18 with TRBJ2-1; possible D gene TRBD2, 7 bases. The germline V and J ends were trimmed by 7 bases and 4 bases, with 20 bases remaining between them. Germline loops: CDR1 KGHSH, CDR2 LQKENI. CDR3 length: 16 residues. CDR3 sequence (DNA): TGTGCCAGCTTGATGACAGGACTAGGGGAATACAATGAGCAGTTCTTC. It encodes CASLMTGLGEYNEQFF. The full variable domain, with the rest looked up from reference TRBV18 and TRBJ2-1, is NAGVMQNPRHLVRRRGQEARLRCSPMKGHSHVYWYRQLPEEGLKFMVYLQKENIIDESGMPKERFSAEFPKEGPSILRIQQVVRGDSAAYFCASLMTGLGEYNEQFFGPGTRLTVL.

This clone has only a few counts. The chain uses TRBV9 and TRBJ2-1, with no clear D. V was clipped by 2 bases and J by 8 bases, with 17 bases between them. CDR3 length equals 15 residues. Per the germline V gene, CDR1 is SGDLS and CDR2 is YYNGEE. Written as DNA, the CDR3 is TGTGCCAGCAGCGTGGTGTCAGGTGGATCGGATGAGCAGTTCTTC. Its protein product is CASSVVSGGSDEQFF.

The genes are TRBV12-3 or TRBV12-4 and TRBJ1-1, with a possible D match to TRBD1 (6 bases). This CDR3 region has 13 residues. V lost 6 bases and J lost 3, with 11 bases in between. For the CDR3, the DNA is TGTGCCAGCAGACGGACAGAGTACACTGAAGCTTTCTTT. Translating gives CASRRTEYTEAFF.

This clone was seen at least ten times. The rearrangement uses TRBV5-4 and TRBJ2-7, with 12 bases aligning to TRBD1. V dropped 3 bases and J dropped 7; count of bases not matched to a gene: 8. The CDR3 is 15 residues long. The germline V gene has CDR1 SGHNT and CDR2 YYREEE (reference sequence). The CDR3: CASSYPGTGGVEQYF. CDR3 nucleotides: TGTGCCAGCAGCTACCCCGGGACAGGGGGCGTGGAGCAGTACTTC.

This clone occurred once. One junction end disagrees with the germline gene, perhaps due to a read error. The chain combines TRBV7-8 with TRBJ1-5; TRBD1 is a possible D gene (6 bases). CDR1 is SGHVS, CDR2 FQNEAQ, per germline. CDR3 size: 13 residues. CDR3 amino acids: CASRYREGQPQHF. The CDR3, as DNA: TGTGCCAGCAGATACAGGGAAGGACAGCCCCAGCACTTT.

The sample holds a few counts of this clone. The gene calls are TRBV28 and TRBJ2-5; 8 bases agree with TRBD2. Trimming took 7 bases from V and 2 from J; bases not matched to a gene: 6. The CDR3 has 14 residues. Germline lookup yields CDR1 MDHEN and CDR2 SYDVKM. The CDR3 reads CASKIAGNQETQYF. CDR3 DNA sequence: TGTGCCAGCAAGATAGCGGGGAATCAAGAGACCCAGTACTTC.

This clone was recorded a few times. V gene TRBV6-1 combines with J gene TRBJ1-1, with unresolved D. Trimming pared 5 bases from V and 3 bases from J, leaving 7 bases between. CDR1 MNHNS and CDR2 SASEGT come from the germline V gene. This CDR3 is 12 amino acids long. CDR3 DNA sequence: TGTGCCAGCAGTCAGGTTCACACTGAAGCTTTCTTT. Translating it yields CASSQVHTEAFF.

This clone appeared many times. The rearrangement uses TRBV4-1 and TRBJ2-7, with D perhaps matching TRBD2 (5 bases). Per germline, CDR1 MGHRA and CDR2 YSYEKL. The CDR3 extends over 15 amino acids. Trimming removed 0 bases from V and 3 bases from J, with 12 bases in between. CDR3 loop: CASSQEYRLYYEQYF. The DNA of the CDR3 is TGCGCCAGCAGCCAAGAATATCGACTATACTACGAGCAGTACTTC.

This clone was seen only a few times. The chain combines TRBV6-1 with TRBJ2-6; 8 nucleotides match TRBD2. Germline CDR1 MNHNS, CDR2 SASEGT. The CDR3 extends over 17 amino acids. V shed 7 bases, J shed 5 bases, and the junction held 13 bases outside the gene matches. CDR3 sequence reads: CASNTCTGGVWANVLTF. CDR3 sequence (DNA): TGTGCCAGCAACACTTGTACCGGGGGGGTCTGGGCCAACGTCCTGACTTTC.